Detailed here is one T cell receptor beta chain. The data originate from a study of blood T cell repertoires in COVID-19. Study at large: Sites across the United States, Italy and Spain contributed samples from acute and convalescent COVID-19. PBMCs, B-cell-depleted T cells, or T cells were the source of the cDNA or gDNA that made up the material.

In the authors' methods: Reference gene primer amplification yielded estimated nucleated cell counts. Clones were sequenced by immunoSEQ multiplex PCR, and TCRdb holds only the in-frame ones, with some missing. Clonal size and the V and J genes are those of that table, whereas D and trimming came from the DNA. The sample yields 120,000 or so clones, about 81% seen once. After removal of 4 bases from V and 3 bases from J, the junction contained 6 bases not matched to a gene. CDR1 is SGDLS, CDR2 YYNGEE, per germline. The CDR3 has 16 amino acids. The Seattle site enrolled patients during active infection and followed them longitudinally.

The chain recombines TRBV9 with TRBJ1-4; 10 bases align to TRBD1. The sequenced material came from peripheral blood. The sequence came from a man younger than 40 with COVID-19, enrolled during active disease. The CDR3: CASSSGQGISNEKLFF. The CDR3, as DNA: TGTGCCAGCAGCTCGGGACAGGGGATATCTAATGAAAAACTGTTTTTT.